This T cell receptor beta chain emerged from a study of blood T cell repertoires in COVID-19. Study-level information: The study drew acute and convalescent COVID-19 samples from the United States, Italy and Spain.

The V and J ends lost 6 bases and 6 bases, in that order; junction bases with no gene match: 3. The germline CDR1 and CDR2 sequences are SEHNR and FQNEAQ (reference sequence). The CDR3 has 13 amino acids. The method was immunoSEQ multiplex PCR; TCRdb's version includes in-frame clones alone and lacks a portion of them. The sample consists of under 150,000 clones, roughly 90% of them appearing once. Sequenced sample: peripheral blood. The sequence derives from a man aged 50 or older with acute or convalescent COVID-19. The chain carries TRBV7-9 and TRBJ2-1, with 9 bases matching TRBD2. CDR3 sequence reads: CASRNSGSNEQFF. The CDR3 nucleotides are TGTGCCAGCAGGAATAGCGGGAGCAATGAGCAGTTCTTC.